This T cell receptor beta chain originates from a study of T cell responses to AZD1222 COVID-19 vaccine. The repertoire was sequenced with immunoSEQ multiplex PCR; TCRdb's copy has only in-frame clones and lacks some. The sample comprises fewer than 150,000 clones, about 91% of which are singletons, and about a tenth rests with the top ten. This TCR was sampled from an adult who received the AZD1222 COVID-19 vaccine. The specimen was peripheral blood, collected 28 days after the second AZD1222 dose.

CDR3 in DNA: TGTGCCAGCAGTTCCCGACGAAACCTCCTCAACCCTGAAGCTTTCTTT. Translated, it gives CASSSRRNLLNPEAFF. The chain couples TRBV28 to TRBJ1-1, with D unclear. V lost 4 bases to trimming and J lost 6 bases, with 21 bases between them. The CDR3 is 16 residues long. Germline V lookup: CDR1 MDHEN, CDR2 SYDVKM.